This T cell receptor beta chain came from a study of T cells in Graves' hyperthyroidism and ophthalmopathy (dated by TCRdb to about 2019). As for the study more broadly: Peripheral blood samples were taken at initial diagnosis, before any treatment was given. To identify TCR V-J signatures that set the groups apart, the researchers used a discovery cohort of 90 to 100 patients, made up of 40 to 45 with Graves' ophthalmopathy and some 58 with stable Graves' hyperthyroidism. Prospective prediction of ophthalmopathy was tested in an independent validation cohort consisting of 18 hyperthyroidism patients and 17 patients who later progressed to ophthalmopathy. The roughly 91 discovery patients were randomly divided into training and test sets at a 7:3 ratio. In about six Graves' hyperthyroidism patients, the study also compared T-cell repertoires from thyroid tissue with T-cell repertoires from blood. Following sampling, methimazole starting at 30 mg daily was given to hyperthyroidism patients, and high-dose intravenous methylprednisolone was given to ophthalmopathy patients. The paper reports TCR Vbeta CDR3 sequencing of over 120 peripheral blood samples: approximately 41 ophthalmopathy, under 80 hyperthyroidism and roughly 17 progressor patients.

The CDR3 sequence holds 16 residues, the cysteine and phenylalanine included. Here the CDR3 DNA is all that survives: 48 bases in frame from base 1. Sequences SGHAT (CDR1) and FQNNGV (CDR2) are obtained from the germline V gene. Hyperthyroidism patients were aged 18 to 65 years and newly diagnosed, with disease duration of less than 2 months. Exclusion was applied to patients with uncontrolled infections, other autoimmune diseases, pregnancy or lactation. Diagnoses were based on clinical symptoms, serum thyroxine and TRAb, thyroid ultrasound and orbital computed tomography. For progressor patients, blood was drawn at the first diagnosis of hyperthyroidism, before any ophthalmopathy symptoms had appeared. PBMCs were isolated from roughly 10 ml of fresh peripheral blood by Ficoll-Paque density gradient centrifugation. Progressor patients were first diagnosed with Graves' hyperthyroidism and then developed ophthalmopathy during follow-up. Total RNA was extracted using Trizol reagent, and RNA quality was assessed on an Agilent 2100 Bioanalyzer.

Amplification of TCR beta CDR3 regions was carried out from RNA transcripts. The first round of RT-PCR for the TCR CDR3 was performed with the HTBI primer set and the Qiagen OneStep RT-PCR kit. A second multiplex PCR round built the libraries, followed by size selection and purification. The libraries were sequenced on an Illumina HiSeq2000 using paired-end 100 bp reads. The original methods were these. SOAPnuke was used to process the raw data, with reads discarded if the reads contained adapters or uncalled bases, had a mean Phred below 15, or lacked an exact constant-primer or identifier match. High-quality paired reads were merged using COPE v1.2.5, and each unique nucleotide sequence was defined as a clonotype. MiTCR v1.1 was used to align clonotypes to the IMGT TRBV, TRBD and TRBJ reference segments. Only V-J combinations with frequency above 0.0001, covering 99.2% of repertoires, were analysed. A TCS score was defined as the ratio of F50 (clonal expansion) to E x V (chaos), with BLOSUM62-based TCRdist applied between CDR3 peptides within each V-J. Welch's t-statistics and random forest reduced several hundred V-J features to about 12, which were used in a naive Bayes classifier (R e1071). The public reads were run again by TCRdb, first through fastp at Q25 and then through MiXCR, and only productive beta chains were kept. Rows are combined by CDR3 protein, so each entry shows the most common genes and DNA. For this entry, the V and J calls and clone size follow TCRdb and not the study's own pipeline. For this sample the table gives approximately 400,000 distinct CDR3 sequences, of which approximately 12% were detected only once. The top ten clonotypes cover about a fifth of the sample.

About this clonotype: The antigen it recognizes is unknown. An end of the junction does not agree with germline; a read error may underlie this.

Overall study outcomes, separate from this receptor: In validation, the model predicted progression to ophthalmopathy a median of around 6.5 months before onset, with approximately 68% sensitivity and about 72% specificity. Sample size was not statistically predetermined, and blinding of investigators to group allocation was not performed. In cross-validation, a model built on a 13 V-J signature told ophthalmopathy apart from stable hyperthyroidism with 87.88% sensitivity and 81% to 82% specificity, and in testing the same model reached 80%/75%. Blood samples also contained most of the expanded thyroid clonotypes (frequency above 0.001), which suggests that blood repertoires may reflect thyroid immune responses.

Sequenced: blood. Rearrangement joined TRBV11-2 to TRBJ1-1; no D gene call is confident. This sequence originates from a man aged 25 to 40 with Graves' hyperthyroidism that later progressed to Graves' ophthalmopathy. The CDR3 sequence is CASSQDEGRMNTEAFF. Here is the DNA: TGCGCCAGCAGCCAAGATGAAGGCAGGATGAACACTGAAGCTTTCTTT.